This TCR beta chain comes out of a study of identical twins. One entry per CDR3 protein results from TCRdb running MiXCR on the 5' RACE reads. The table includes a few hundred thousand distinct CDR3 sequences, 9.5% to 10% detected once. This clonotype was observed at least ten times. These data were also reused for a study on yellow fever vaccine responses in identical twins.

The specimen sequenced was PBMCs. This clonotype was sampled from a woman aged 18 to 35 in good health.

The CDR3 region is CASSENFGPPYEQYF. The CDR3 bases are TGTGCCAGCAGTGAAAATTTTGGCCCACCCTACGAGCAGTACTTC. The chain recombines TRBV2 with TRBJ2-7; D is uncertain. V was pared by 2 bases and J by 2 bases, with 13 bases between. CDR3 length equals 15 residues. The germline CDR1 and CDR2 sequences are SNHLY and FYNNEI.